The clone carrying this TCR beta chain was seen only a few times. This entry is derived from a study of blood T cell repertoires in COVID-19. Study overall: The United States, Italy and Spain supplied acute and convalescent COVID-19 samples. PBMCs, B-cell-depleted T cells, or T cells were the source of the cDNA or gDNA that made up the material.

The CDR3 extends over 17 amino acids. In germline, CDR1 is ENHRY, CDR2 SYGVKD. With 3 bases removed from V and 7 bases from J, the gap between germline ends came to 22 bases. Methods used by the authors: How many nucleated cells were present was estimated from reference gene primer amplification. Sequencing used immunoSEQ multiplex PCR; TCRdb keeps in-frame clones, though not all of them. That table supplies the V and J calls and clone size; D and trimming were determined from the DNA. The data show roughly 150,000 clones, more than 85% seen once. The source material was peripheral blood. This receptor was obtained from a human donor in a cohort sampled during active COVID-19. V and J are TRBV10-3 and TRBJ2-1, with D possibly matching TRBD2 (6 bases). CDR3 protein: CAISDEVADQKRNEQFF. CDR3 in DNA: TGTGCCATCAGTGACGAGGTAGCGGATCAGAAGAGGAATGAGCAGTTCTTC.